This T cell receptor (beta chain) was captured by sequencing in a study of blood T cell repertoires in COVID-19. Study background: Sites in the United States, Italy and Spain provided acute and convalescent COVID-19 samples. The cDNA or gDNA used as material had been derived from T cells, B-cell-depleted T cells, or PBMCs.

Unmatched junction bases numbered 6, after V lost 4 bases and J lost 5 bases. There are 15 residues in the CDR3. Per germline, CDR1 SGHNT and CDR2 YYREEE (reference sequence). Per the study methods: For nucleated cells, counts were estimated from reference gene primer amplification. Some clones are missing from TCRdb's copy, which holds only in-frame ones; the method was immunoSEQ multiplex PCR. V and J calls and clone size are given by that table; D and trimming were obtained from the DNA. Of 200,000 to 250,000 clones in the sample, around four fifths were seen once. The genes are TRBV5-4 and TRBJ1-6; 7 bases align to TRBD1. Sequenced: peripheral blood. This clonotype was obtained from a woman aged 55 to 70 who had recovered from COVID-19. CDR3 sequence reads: CASSIQGSNNSPLHF. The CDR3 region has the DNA TGTGCCAGCAGCATACAGGGGAGCAATAATTCACCCCTCCACTTT.